Listed here is a single TCR beta chain. Cohort 3 donors were reported recovered after two negative PCRs, clearance, or symptom resolution. The data stem from a study of blood T cell repertoires in COVID-19. Method: immunoSEQ multiplex PCR; TCRdb's copy keeps in-frame clones and lacks some. The table lists around 250,000 clones, more than 85% of them singletons, with around 1.6% in the top ten. The CDR3 is 15 amino acids. Germline CDR1 is LGHDT and CDR2 is YNNKEL (reference sequence). The V end was cut by 0 bases, the J end by 5 bases, with 11 bases between. The receptor's source is a woman aged 50 to 60 who had recovered from COVID-19. This chain joins TRBV3-1 (or the pseudogene TRBV3-2) and TRBJ1-5; tentatively, D is TRBD1 (5 bases). The sequenced sample was PBMCs or T cells enriched from blood (not recorded which). CDR3 sequence (DNA): TGTGCCAGCAGCCAAGACGGGGGGGGACATCAGCCCCAGCATTTT. Residues: CASSQDGGGHQPQHF.